One TCR beta chain is described in this entry. There are 15 residues in the CDR3. V shed 4 bases, J shed 6 bases, and the junction held 11 bases outside the gene matches. Germline CDR1 SGHVS, CDR2 FNYEAQ. Allocation to cohorts depended on clinical history reported by the participants. The sample originates from a study of blood T cell repertoires in COVID-19. Study details: The United States, Italy and Spain supplied acute and convalescent COVID-19 samples. T cells, B-cell-depleted T cells, or PBMCs supplied cDNA or gDNA.

Method: immunoSEQ multiplex PCR; TCRdb's copy keeps in-frame clones and lacks some. This table has over 250,000 clones, over 75% appearing once. Sequencing input: PBMCs or T cells enriched from blood (not recorded which). The chain links TRBV7-6 to TRBJ1-1, with 7 bases lining up with TRBD1. The receptor comes from a woman aged 30 to 39 who had recovered from COVID-19. Here the CDR3 reads CASSSWDDRVAEAFF. CDR3 sequence (DNA): TGTGCCAGCAGCTCCTGGGACGACAGGGTGGCTGAAGCTTTCTTT.